The rows below give T cell receptor beta chains drawn from one sample of a study of shared clonotypes between healthy human individuals. TCRdb's copy holds only in-frame clones and misses some; the assay was immunoSEQ multiplex PCR. The data contain a few million clones, 80% to 95% of them singletons. Sequencing used naive CD8+ T cells from PBMCs. Receptors originate from a man younger than 35 in good health. Some clones in this sample may be carry-over from other donors' samples. The CDR3 runs from the conserved cysteine through the conserved F or W. D genes are given only for firm matches. Clone size is stated in some rows and not others, as once, few, many or a class when expanded.

d_call	v_call	clone_size	j_call	cdr3_nt	cdr3_aa
TRBD2	TRBV27	.	TRBJ2-1	TGTGCCAGCAGTGAGGCTAGCGGGATCAACAATGAGCAGTTCTTC	CASSEASGINNEQFF
TRBD2	TRBV7-6	.	TRBJ2-2	TGTGCCAGCAGGGGGGGACTAGCGAACACCGGGGAGCTGTTTTTT	CASRGGLANTGELFF
.	TRBV6-1	.	TRBJ1-4	TGTGCCAGCAGTGACTGGGGGGCAAGGGATGAAAAACTGTTTTTT	CASSDWGARDEKLFF
.	TRBV9	.	TRBJ2-1	TGTGCCAGCAGCGTAGACGGAGGCAATGAGCAGTTCTTC	CASSVDGGNEQFF
TRBD2	TRBV6-1	.	TRBJ2-1	TGTGCCAGCAGAAACCCGGGACTAGGAAACAATGAGCAGTTCTTC	CASRNPGLGNNEQFF
.	TRBV19	few	TRBJ1-5	TGTGCCAGTAGTGGGGATTCGGAGCCCCAGCATTTT	CASSGDSEPQHF
.	TRBV7-9	.	TRBJ1-1	TGTGCCAGCAGCTTAGTTTTCACGAACACTGAAGCTTTCTTT	CASSLVFTNTEAFF
.	TRBV5-1	once	TRBJ2-1	TGCGCCAGCAGCTTGCTTAGCGGAAGCTCCTACAATGAGCAGTTCTTC	CASSLLSGSSYNEQFF
.	TRBV7-9	.	TRBJ2-7	TGTGCCAGCAGCTCGGCCCTGATAAGCGGGTGGTACGAGCAGTACTTC	CASSSALISGWYEQYF
.	TRBV7-9	.	TRBJ2-1	TGTGCCAGCAGCCCCCGGGACACGCTCCTGAATGAGCAGTTCTTC	CASSPRDTLLNEQFF
TRBD1	TRBV27	.	TRBJ2-7	TGTGCCAGCAGTTTATTTGGGACAGGGTGGCCCTACGAGCAGTACTTC	CASSLFGTGWPYEQYF
.	TRBV29-1	.	TRBJ2-7	TGCAGCGCCCGTGACGGGGGCTCCTACGAGCAGTACTTC	CSARDGGSYEQYF
.	TRBV29-1	.	TRBJ2-2	TGCAGCGTTGTCAGGGCTGGCACCGGGGAGCTGTTTTTT	CSVVRAGTGELFF
.	TRBV5-6	once	TRBJ1-3	TGTGCCAGCAGCTTGGCTACGGAGGGCTCTGGAAACACCATATATTTT	CASSLATEGSGNTIYF
.	TRBV7-9	.	TRBJ2-1	TGTGCCAGCAGCTTAGTCGGCCAATACAATGAGCAGTTCTTC	CASSLVGQYNEQFF
.	TRBV28	once	TRBJ2-7	TGTGCCAGCAGTTTGGCGACAGAAAACGAGCAGTACTTC	CASSLATENEQYF
TRBD1	TRBV4-1	.	TRBJ2-5	TGCGCCAGCAGCCAACCCCGACAGGGGGCGCAGGAGACCCAGTACTTC	CASSQPRQGAQETQYF
TRBD2	TRBV19	once	TRBJ2-1	TGTGCCAGTAGTGGGACTAGCGGTTACTACAATGAGCAGTTCTTC	CASSGTSGYYNEQFF
.	TRBV29-1	.	TRBJ2-7	TGCAGCGTTGGCGTCGGGAGTTCCTACGAGCAGTACTTC	CSVGVGSSYEQYF
.	TRBV4-2	once	TRBJ2-3	TGTGCCAGCAGCCAAGAGACATCCCTATCCCCTACAGATACGCAGTATTTT	CASSQETSLSPTDTQYF
TRBD1	TRBV9	.	TRBJ2-7	TGTGCCAGCAGCGTAGCTGGGACAGGGGTGGGCGAGCAGTACTTC	CASSVAGTGVGEQYF
TRBD1	TRBV9	.	TRBJ2-1	TGTGCCAGCAGCCCAGGGACAGGGAAGCAGTTCTTC	CASSPGTGKQFF
TRBD1	TRBV11-2	once	TRBJ1-1	TGTGCCAGCAGACTGACAGGGCCCTCCCGTTTCAGCATGAACACTGAAGCTTTCTTT	CASRLTGPSRFSMNTEAFF
.	TRBV30	.	TRBJ1-1	TGTGCCTGGAGTGTGGATTTACCCACTGAAGCTTTCTTT	CAWSVDLPTEAFF
.	TRBV30	.	TRBJ2-5	TGTGCCTGGAGCAATCATCCGGGCCCCTTTCAGGAGACCCAGTACTTC	CAWSNHPGPFQETQYF
TRBD1	TRBV28	.	TRBJ1-1	TGTGCCAGCAGTTCCCAGGACAGGGGCCTTGAAGCTTTCTTT	CASSSQDRGLEAFF
.	TRBV27	.	TRBJ1-5	TGTGCCAGCAGTCCCTCCAGTGGGCCTCTCGGTCAGCCCCAGCATTTT	CASSPSSGPLGQPQHF
.	TRBV28	.	TRBJ1-5	TGTGCCAGCAGTTTCCGGGACGGGGCTCAGCCCCAGCATTTT	CASSFRDGAQPQHF
.	TRBV6-6	.	TRBJ2-7	TGTGCCAGCAGTTACGTGAATACCCTCGGCGAGCAGTACTTC	CASSYVNTLGEQYF
TRBD2	TRBV7-3	.	TRBJ2-1	TGTGCCAGCAGCCCACTAGCGGGCGCTTACAATGAGCAGTTCTTC	CASSPLAGAYNEQFF
TRBD2	TRBV29-1	.	TRBJ2-1	TGCAGCGTTGCATGGGAGGGCCACGTCTATTTCAATGAGCAGTTCTTC	CSVAWEGHVYFNEQFF
.	TRBV7-2	.	TRBJ2-2	TGTGCCAGCAGCCCGAAATTCGGAGCGGGCGGGGAGCTGTTTTTT	CASSPKFGAGGELFF
.	TRBV5-1	.	TRBJ2-2	TGCGCCAGCAAAATCCAGGACAGAAACACCGGGGAGCTGTTTTTT	CASKIQDRNTGELFF
.	TRBV7-8	.	TRBJ2-7	TGTGCCAGCAGCTTAGCGGGTACTTCCTACGAGCAGTACTTC	CASSLAGTSYEQYF
.	TRBV4-1	.	TRBJ2-7	TGCACCAGCAGCACTAGGGGACGCGACGAGCAGTACTTC	CTSSTRGRDEQYF
TRBD1	TRBV2	.	TRBJ2-7	TGTGCCAGATCCACAGGGGGCTACGAGCAGTACTTC	CARSTGGYEQYF
TRBD2	TRBV28	.	TRBJ2-7	TGTGCCAGCAGGGGAGCGGGAGCCTACGAGCAGTACTTC	CASRGAGAYEQYF
.	TRBV2	.	TRBJ1-1	TGTGCCAGCACCAGAGGGCCCGTAGGGAACACTGAAGCTTTCTTT	CASTRGPVGNTEAFF
.	TRBV5-6	.	TRBJ2-7	TGTGCCAGCAGCTTCTCCCCGGGTGCGTTTTACGAGCAGTACTTC	CASSFSPGAFYEQYF
.	TRBV15	.	TRBJ2-5	TGTGCCACCAGCGGAACCCGGGACTTTCAAGAGACCCAGTACTTC	CATSGTRDFQETQYF
.	TRBV4-1	.	TRBJ2-7	TGCGCCAGCAGCCAAAGCCCCAACTCCTACGAGCAGTACTTC	CASSQSPNSYEQYF
TRBD1	TRBV2	.	TRBJ2-2	TGTGCCGCCAGGGGGCCGACCGGGGAGCTGTTTTTT	CAARGPTGELFF
TRBD1	TRBV2	.	TRBJ1-2	TGTGCCAGCAGGGACGGACAGGGGGCGAGGTATGGCTACACCTTC	CASRDGQGARYGYTF
TRBD2	TRBV5-6	.	TRBJ2-7	TGTGCCAGCAGCGCCTTCCCTAGCGGGTACTCCTACGAGCAGTACTTC	CASSAFPSGYSYEQYF
.	TRBV28	once	TRBJ1-1	TGTGCCAGCAGACCCGCGGGGGTGGACACTGAAGCTTTCTTT	CASRPAGVDTEAFF
.	TRBV11-2	.	TRBJ1-6	TGTGCCAGCAGCCCCCGGGACCGAGATCATTCACCCCTCCACTTT	CASSPRDRDHSPLHF
.	TRBV27	.	TRBJ2-2	TGTGCCAGCAGAGTAGTTGGCAGCCCGAACACCGGGGAGCTGTTTTTT	CASRVVGSPNTGELFF
TRBD1	TRBV10-3	.	TRBJ1-1	TGTGCCACCGAGAATCCGGGACAGGGGCCGAACACTGAAGCTTTCTTT	CATENPGQGPNTEAFF
.	TRBV9	.	TRBJ1-1	TGTGCCAGCAGCGTAGAGGGATTGAACACTGAAGCTTTCTTT	CASSVEGLNTEAFF
TRBD1	TRBV11-1	.	TRBJ2-1	TGTGCCAGCAGCTTAGAGGGGATAGGACAGGGGGCCCATGAGCAGTTCTTC	CASSLEGIGQGAHEQFF
.	TRBV10-1	.	TRBJ1-1	TGCGCCAGCAGTGAGTCGCGATCCATAATGAACACTGAAGCTTTCTTT	CASSESRSIMNTEAFF
.	TRBV13	.	TRBJ2-2	TGTGCCAGCAGCTCTGTATTACTAGCTGCGAACACCGGGGAGCTGTTTTTT	CASSSVLLAANTGELFF
.	TRBV5-6	.	TRBJ1-1	TGTGCCAGCAGCTGGGGGGACCCGAACACTGAAGCTTTCTTT	CASSWGDPNTEAFF